The 8 T cell receptor beta chains given below trace back to one sample, sequenced in a study of cytomegalovirus exposure and HLA in healthy donors. The study ran its PCR with 60 Vbeta and 13 Jbeta primers. Some clones are missing from TCRdb's copy, which holds only in-frame ones; the method was immunoSEQ multiplex PCR. Of 55,000 to 85,000 clones listed, 70% to 90% were seen once; the top ten hold 2%. Sequencing used PBMCs. The receptors were gathered from a woman younger than 45 in good health and CMV-seronegative.

The V call is TRBV5-1, the J call TRBJ1-4; D is possibly TRBD1 (5 bases). Germline V gene sequence: CDR1 SGHRS, CDR2 YFSETQ. The V end was cut by 4 bases, the J end by 0 bases, with 10 bases between. The CDR3 is made up of 15 amino acids. CDR3 residues: CASSVGLATNEKLFF. The CDR3 region has the DNA TGCGCCAGCAGCGTGGGACTCGCAACTAATGAAAAACTGTTTTTT.

The chain has TRBV28 and TRBJ2-5; maybe TRBD1 (6 bases). Trimming removed 4 bases at V and 5 bases at J, with 26 bases between. There are 18 residues in the CDR3. Germline CDR1 reads MDHEN; CDR2 reads SYDVKM. The CDR3: CASSSMTHRVGKRETQYF. Written as DNA, the CDR3 is TGTGCCAGCAGTTCAATGACCCACAGGGTTGGAAAGAGGGAGACCCAGTACTTC.

The table lists this clone with a few counts. The chain uses TRBV6-5 and TRBJ2-7; a possible D gene is TRBD2 (6 bases). The CDR3 runs to 14 residues. V gave up 3 bases and J gave up 3 bases, with 12 bases separating them. Germline V gives CDR1 MNHEY, CDR2 SVGAGI. The CDR3 DNA sequence: TGTGCCAGCAGTTATCGGTTCGGGGGCTACGAGCAGTACTTC. This translates into CASSYRFGGYEQYF.

The chain combines TRBV18 with TRBJ2-7, with 9 bases fitting TRBD1. V was pared by 1 base and J by 5 bases, with 6 bases of the junction left unmatched. The germline V gene has CDR1 KGHSH and CDR2 LQKENI. The CDR3 covers 15 residues. The CDR3 DNA follows: TGTGCCAGCTCACCACAGGGGACAGGGTTCCACGAGCAGTACTTC. This codes for CASSPQGTGFHEQYF.

The J gene is TRBJ2-2, the V gene TRBV6-5; D not certain. There are 15 residues in the CDR3. CDR1 is MNHEY, CDR2 SVGAGI, per germline. The V and J ends lost 6 bases and 2 bases respectively, with 13 bases between them. CDR3 sequence: CASSRTLTNTGELFF. The DNA for the CDR3 is TGTGCCAGCAGCCGAACGCTTACAAACACCGGGGAGCTGTTTTTT.

This clone was counted between two and nine times. The chain recombines TRBV10-3 with TRBJ1-1; 10 positions agree with TRBD1. There are 15 residues in the CDR3. Germline-derived CDR1 and CDR2 are ENHRY and SYGVKD. Trimming at V came to 7 bases and at J to 1 base, leaving 6 bases not matched to a gene. CDR3 sequence (DNA): TGTGCCATCACCAGGACAGGGGGGGCGAACACTGAAGCTTTCTTT. Its protein is CAITRTGGANTEAFF.

The chain employs TRBV18 and TRBJ2-2, with D tentatively TRBD2 (5 bases). Germline CDR1 KGHSH, CDR2 LQKENI. Trimming stripped 4 bases from V and 7 bases from J, with 16 bases between. The CDR3 has 15 residues. The CDR3 coding sequence is TGTGCCAGCTCACGGGCTAGCCCCCACCGCGGGGAGCTGTTTTTT. It translates to CASSRASPHRGELFF.

Only a few counts were recorded for this clone. The chain combines TRBV21-1 with TRBJ1-1; TRBD1, as called in the table, went unchecked against the DNA. TRBV21-1 is given as a pseudogene. The CDR3 runs 16 residues. The CDR3 sequence is CASSKTTGEMNTEAFF. Written as DNA, the CDR3 is TGTGCCAGCAGCAAAACTACAGGGGAGATGAACACTGAAGCTTTCTTT.